Sequencing of this T cell receptor (beta chain) was carried out in a study of CD8 T cell repertoires and HIV-1 epitope variants. Generated by immunoSEQ multiplex PCR, the TCRdb table keeps only in-frame clones and is missing some. There are about 5,900 clones in the sample; about three fifths occur only once, and about 41% lies in the top ten. Details on this clone: The antigen is undetermined.

CDR3 length: 13 residues. In germline, CDR1 is SNHLY, CDR2 FYNNEI. Deletions cut 2 bases from V and 1 base from J, with 4 bases between. The TCR was taken from a male donor with HIV. The specimen sequenced was cultured CD8+ T cells derived from PBMCs. The chain recombines TRBV2 with TRBJ2-3; no definite D call. CDR3 in DNA: TGTGCCAGCAGTGAACCCGGCACAGATACGCAGTATTTT. Encoded protein: CASSEPGTDTQYF.